A single T cell receptor beta chain is shown here with its context. Authors' analysis steps: Reference gene primer amplification yielded estimated nucleated cell counts. Here immunoSEQ multiplex PCR was the method, and the copy in TCRdb shows in-frame clones only, minus some. From that table come the V and J calls and clone size; the DNA was used to work out D and trimming. The sample records under 30,000 clones, 83% being singletons. The data were obtained in a study of blood T cell repertoires in COVID-19. Study summary: Some COVID-19 samples were acute and others convalescent; all came from the United States, Italy and Spain. PBMCs, B-cell-depleted T cells, or T cells provided the cDNA or gDNA that made up the material.

The CDR3 totals 15 residues. V was clipped by 6 bases and J by 0 bases, with 15 bases between them. Germline-derived CDR1 and CDR2 are MNHNS and SASEGT. Sequencing input: peripheral blood. The rearrangement uses TRBV6-1 and TRBJ2-7, with a tentative D call TRBD1 (6 bases). The receptor comes from a human donor in a cohort sampled during active COVID-19. The CDR3 bases are TGTGCCAGCAGCTCCGAGAGGACAGACTCCTACGAGCAGTACTTC. It encodes CASSSERTDSYEQYF.